This T cell receptor (beta chain) derives from a study of cytotoxic CD8 clonotypes in ibrutinib-treated CLL. Looking at the study overall: Mean values per sample were a few hundred thousand productive templates and tens of thousands of productive rearrangements. Points from the study as a whole: Circulating CD8+ T-cell counts were tracked by baseline clonality, which exceeded that of age-matched healthy donors. Samples were collected at differing times from sustained-remission and progressing patients.

Frozen PBMC stocks contributed around 1.9 micrograms of genomic DNA to the TCR beta libraries. Method: immunoSEQ multiplex PCR; TCRdb's copy keeps in-frame clones and lacks some. The sample consists of some 47,000 clones, 45% to 60% of them appearing once. Details on this clone: Antigen unknown.

The germline V gene encodes CDR1 ENHRY and CDR2 SYGVKD. The J segment lost 4 bases and the V segment lost 8 bases, leaving 8 bases of the junction unmatched. CDR3 length: 14 residues. The rearrangement joins TRBV10-3 to TRBJ2-3; TRBD2 agrees at 8 bases. The sequence was obtained from a human donor with chronic lymphocytic leukemia. This sample comprised PBMCs, obtained after 24 months of ibrutinib treatment. The CDR3 loop reads CAISTSGGSDTQYF. DNA for the CDR3: TGTGCCATCTCAACCAGCGGGGGTTCAGATACGCAGTATTTT.